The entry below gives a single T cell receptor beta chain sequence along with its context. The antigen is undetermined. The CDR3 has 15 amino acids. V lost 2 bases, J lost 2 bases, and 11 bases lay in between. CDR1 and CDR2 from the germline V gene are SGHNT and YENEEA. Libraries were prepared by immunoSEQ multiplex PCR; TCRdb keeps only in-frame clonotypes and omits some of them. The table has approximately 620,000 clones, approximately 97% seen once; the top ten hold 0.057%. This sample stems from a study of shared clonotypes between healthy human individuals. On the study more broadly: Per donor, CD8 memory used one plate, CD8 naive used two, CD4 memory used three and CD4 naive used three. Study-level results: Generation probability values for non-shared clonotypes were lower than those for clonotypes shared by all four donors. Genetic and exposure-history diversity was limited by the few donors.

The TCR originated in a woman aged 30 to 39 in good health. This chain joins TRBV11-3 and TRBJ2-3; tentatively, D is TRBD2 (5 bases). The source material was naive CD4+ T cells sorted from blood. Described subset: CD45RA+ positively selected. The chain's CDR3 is CASSLRLADTDTQYF. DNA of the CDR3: TGTGCCAGCAGCTTAAGGCTAGCAGACACAGATACGCAGTATTTT.